This entry lists 26 T cell receptor beta chains sequenced from one sample in a study of CD8 T cells in ankylosing spondylitis. Using its own MiXCR run on the 5' RACE reads, TCRdb lists one record per CDR3 protein. The sample records about 540,000 distinct CDR3 sequences, over 9.5% being singletons. General observations from the study: A motif of 7 or 8 highly homologous TCR beta variants was seen as apparently characteristic of ankylosing spondylitis blood.

Antigen specificity for these receptors is unknown. Sequencing was done on a sample of blood, either unsorted or a sorted T cell fraction (not recorded which). These receptors were taken from a male donor with ankylosing spondylitis.

In this sample, this clonotype turned up many times. The J gene is TRBJ2-5, the V gene TRBV7-2; D not resolved. CDR1 and CDR2 from the germline V gene are SGHTA and FQGNSA. The CDR3 extends over 12 amino acids. V lost 2 bases to trimming and J lost 7 bases, with 8 bases between them. CDR3: CASSLTEATQYF. For the CDR3, the DNA is TGTGCCAGCAGCTTAACAGAGGCGACCCAGTACTTC.

The genes are TRBV12-3 or TRBV12-4 and TRBJ2-1, with 8 bases lining up with TRBD2. Trimming cost V 2 bases and J 5 bases; bases outside gene matches: 5. The CDR3 totals 15 residues. The CDR3 DNA reads as TGTGCCAGCAGTTTATCAGCGGGAGACCACAATGAGCAGTTCTTC. This translates into CASSLSAGDHNEQFF.

V gene TRBV25-1 combines with J gene TRBJ1-1; a possible D gene is TRBD1 (6 bases). Per germline, CDR1 MGHDK and CDR2 SYGVNS. V lost 5 bases and J lost 4, with 14 bases in between. The CDR3 covers 14 residues. The CDR3 here is CASSHVNRATEAFF. The CDR3 DNA sequence: TGTGCCAGCAGTCATGTGAACAGGGCCACTGAAGCTTTCTTT. Complete variable domain (other parts from reference TRBV25-1 and TRBJ1-1): EADIYQTPRYLVIGTGKKITLECSQTMGHDKMYWYQQDPGMELHLIHYSYGVNSTEKGDLSSESTVSRIRTEHFPLTLESARPSHTSQYLCASSHVNRATEAFFGQGTRLTVV.

J is TRBJ2-4 and V is TRBV12-3 or TRBV12-4; TRBD2 agrees at 12 bases. The length of the CDR3 is 16 residues. V trimming: 5 bases; J trimming: 6 bases; junction bases outside the gene matches: 8. The chain's CDR3 is CASSPRTSGTRNIQYF. The CDR3 DNA reads as TGTGCCAGCAGTCCCCGGACTAGCGGGACTAGAAACATTCAGTACTTC.

The chain carries TRBV10-3 and TRBJ2-7; 9 bases fit TRBD1. The CDR3 totals 16 residues. Per the germline V gene, CDR1 is ENHRY and CDR2 is SYGVKD. V lost 4 bases, J lost 0 bases, and 7 bases stayed unmatched. The CDR3 protein is CAISAGQGSGSYEQYV. The DNA for the CDR3 is TGTGCCATCAGTGCCGGACAGGGGTCGGGCTCCTACGAGCAGTACGTC.

The V and J genes are TRBV20-1 and TRBJ1-2; a possible D gene is TRBD1 (5 bases). Germline values: CDR1 DFQATT, CDR2 SNEGSKA (reference sequence). The ends were cut back, 3 bases at V and 4 bases at J, with 21 bases in the middle. The CDR3 extends over 16 amino acids. CDR3 coding DNA: TGCAGTGCTAGTGTATTCCAGGGTTTGGTTGGCTATGGCTACACCTTC. This gives the protein CSASVFQGLVGYGYTF.

This clonotype was seen ten or more times. The chain combines TRBV7-9 with TRBJ2-3; TRBD1 aligns across 9 bases. J lost 6 bases, V lost 3 bases, and 7 bases had no gene match. CDR1 and CDR2 (germline): SEHNR, FQNEAQ (reference sequence). This CDR3 comprises 15 residues. The CDR3 DNA reads as TGTGCCAGCAGCTTTGGGGACAGGGCTGCGGATACGCAGTATTTT. Amino acids: CASSFGDRAADTQYF.

This clonotype was picked up a small number of times. The chain employs TRBV19 and TRBJ1-1, with TRBD1 matching 7 bases. V trimming: 9 bases; J trimming: 3 bases; junction bases outside the gene matches: 7. CDR3 length: 13 residues. Germline V gives CDR1 LNHDA, CDR2 SQIVND (reference sequence). The CDR3 nucleotides are TGTGCCAGCTCAGACAGGGTGGACACTGAAGCTTTCTTT. Encoded protein: CASSDRVDTEAFF.

This clonotype has a handful of counts. The CDR3 sequence: CASSTARTENTEAFF. In DNA, the CDR3 is TGTGCCAGTAGTACCGCCCGGACGGAGAACACTGAAGCTTTCTTT. The chain couples TRBV19 to TRBJ1-1; D ambiguous. Between the trimmed V and J ends, which lost 4 bases and 1 base, there was a span of 13 bases. The CDR3 contains 15 residues. Germline V lookup: CDR1 LNHDA, CDR2 SQIVND (reference sequence).

This clonotype was seen a few times. The chain couples TRBV20-1 to TRBJ2-1; D uncertain. CDR1 and CDR2 from the germline V gene are DFQATT and SNEGSKA (reference sequence). The CDR3 is 13 residues long. In DNA, the CDR3 is TGCAGCCTAAAAGTCAGCGAGTACAATGAGCAGTTCTTC. It yields the protein CSLKVSEYNEQFF.

This clonotype was observed a handful of times. This sequence joins TRBV20-1 and TRBJ2-5, with TRBD1 matching 9 bases. The CDR3 consists of 13 residues. CDR1 is DFQATT and CDR2 is SNEGSKA in the germline V gene (reference sequence). V lost 6 bases, J lost 2 bases, and 4 bases stayed unmatched. This chain's CDR3 is CSAQDRGQETQYF. CDR3 DNA sequence: TGCAGTGCCCAGGACAGGGGTCAAGAGACCCAGTACTTC.

The V call is TRBV9, the J call TRBJ1-2, with a weak D call TRBD1 (5 bases). Trimming stripped 1 base from V and 7 bases from J, with 17 bases between. This CDR3 comprises 15 residues. Germline CDR1 reads SGDLS; CDR2 reads YYNGEE. The CDR3 bases are TGTGCCAGCAGCGTACTAGACAGTCGGGTGGGTGGCTACACCTTC. It translates to CASSVLDSRVGGYTF. Combining the CDR3 with reference TRBV9 and TRBJ1-2 gives the whole variable domain DSGVTQTPKHLITATGQRVTLRCSPRSGDLSVYWYQQSLDQGLQFLIQYYNGEERAKGNILERFSAQQFPDLHSELNLSSLELGDSALYFCASSVLDSRVGGYTFGSGTRLTVV.

The chain combines TRBV20-1 with TRBJ2-4; the match to TRBD2 covers 9 bases. Germline CDR1 reads DFQATT; CDR2 reads SNEGSKA (reference sequence). The junction had 8 bases not matched to a gene; V was cut back by 5 bases and J by 6 bases. This CDR3 has 14 residues. The CDR3 sequence: CSAEIAGAGNIQYF. The CDR3 DNA is TGCAGTGCTGAGATAGCGGGGGCGGGAAACATTCAGTACTTC.

In its sample, this clonotype was seen a few times. This rearrangement joins TRBV20-1 to TRBJ2-5; 9 bases are shared with TRBD1. There are 17 residues in the CDR3. In germline, CDR1 is DFQATT, CDR2 SNEGSKA (reference sequence). The V and J ends lost 0 bases and 0 bases, in that order; junction bases with no gene match: 8. The CDR3 spells CSARDSGTGNYQETQYF. The CDR3 nucleotides read TGCAGTGCTAGAGATTCCGGGACAGGGAACTACCAAGAGACCCAGTACTTC.

This clonotype was recorded many times. This chain joins TRBV29-1 and TRBJ2-1; the D is unclear. V was clipped by 3 bases and J by 4 bases, with 10 bases between them. Germline CDR1 reads SQVTM; CDR2 reads ANQGSEA. The CDR3 contains 13 residues. The CDR3 region is CSVDDREYNEQFF. The DNA for the CDR3 is TGCAGCGTTGACGACCGAGAATACAATGAGCAGTTCTTC.

This clonotype occurred a few times. The chain uses TRBV5-1 and TRBJ1-4; 8 bases are a match to TRBD1. The germline gives CDR1 SGHRS, CDR2 YFSETQ. The CDR3 is made up of 14 amino acids. With V trimmed by 4 bases and J by 5 bases, 4 bases remained unmatched. CDR3 residues: CASSKGQENEKLFF. Written as DNA, the CDR3 is TGCGCCAGCAGCAAGGGACAGGAGAATGAAAAACTGTTTTTT.

The J gene is TRBJ2-5, the V gene TRBV24-1; 13 bases align to TRBD2. The CDR3 extends over 13 amino acids. From germline, CDR1 is KGHDR and CDR2 SFDVKD. The V and J ends lost 9 bases and 4 bases, in that order; junction bases with no gene match: 1. The CDR3 loop reads CATGTSGVETQYF. The CDR3 nucleotides read TGTGCCACCGGGACTAGCGGGGTAGAGACCCAGTACTTC.

This clonotype was counted ten times or more. This chain connects TRBV7-9 to TRBJ1-4, with TRBD1 as a possible D gene (6 bases). The CDR3 is 14 amino acids. Germline V CDR1 and CDR2: SEHNR, FQNEAQ (reference sequence). Trimming stripped 3 bases from V and 14 bases from J, with 19 bases between. The CDR3 protein is CASSFGDDRDILFF. The CDR3 nucleotides are TGTGCCAGCAGCTTCGGGGATGACCGGGACATTCTGTTTTTT.

This clonotype was seen only a few times. V gene TRBV4-2 combines with J gene TRBJ1-1, with D unresolved. Trimming cost V 0 bases and J 1 base, with 12 bases left between them. This CDR3 is built from 16 residues. Germline V gene data show CDR1 as LGHNA and CDR2 as YNFKEQ. The CDR3 DNA follows: TGTGCCAGCAGCCAAGATTTCTATAGAGAGAACACTGAAGCTTTCTTT. It is translated as CASSQDFYRENTEAFF.

This clonotype was seen only a few times. CDR3 nucleotide sequence: TGTGCCAGCAGCCGACTTGGGACAGGGGATTTTTCCTATGGCTACACCTTC. This codes for CASSRLGTGDFSYGYTF. This chain joins TRBV7-9 and TRBJ1-2; TRBD1 matches at 10 bases. J lost 4 bases, V lost 5 bases, and 13 bases had no gene match. The CDR3 length is 17 residues. CDR1 and CDR2 from the germline V gene are SEHNR and FQNEAQ (reference sequence).

The chain combines TRBV7-9 with TRBJ2-7; D is unclear. The length of the CDR3 is 13 residues. Germline CDR1 is SEHNR and CDR2 is FQNEAQ (reference sequence). Trimming took off 3 bases at V and 1 base at J, with 7 bases between the two ends. The CDR3 loop is CASSFLTSYEQYF. In DNA form, the CDR3 reads TGTGCCAGCAGCTTCCTAACGTCCTACGAGCAGTACTTC.

This clonotype was seen only a few times. V and J are TRBV27 and TRBJ2-5; tentatively, D is TRBD1 (5 bases). CDR1 is MNHEY, CDR2 SMNVEV, per germline (reference sequence). This CDR3 contains 15 residues. Trimming cost V 3 bases and J 0 bases, with 11 bases left between them. The CDR3 is CASSLTDSYQETQYF. The CDR3, as DNA: TGTGCCAGCAGTTTGACCGACAGTTACCAAGAGACCCAGTACTTC.

This clonotype turned up a few times. CDR3 coding DNA: TGTGCCAGCAGTGCCCTCTCAGGCTACACCTTC. Translation: CASSALSGYTF. This sequence joins TRBV28 and TRBJ1-2; D remains unclear. Germline-derived CDR1 and CDR2 are MDHEN and SYDVKM. V was cut by 5 bases and J by 8 bases, with 9 bases left in between. The CDR3 length is 11 residues.

J is TRBJ1-5 and V is TRBV11-2, with a possible D match to TRBD1 (5 bases). Germline CDR1 reads SGHAT; CDR2 reads FQNNGV. The CDR3 consists of 15 residues. Trimming pared 5 bases from V and 0 bases from J, leaving 11 bases between. CDR3 DNA sequence: TGTGCCAGCAGCCAGGAGGGGAATAGCAATCAGCCCCAGCATTTT. It codes for CASSQEGNSNQPQHF.

The genes are TRBV11-2 and TRBJ2-3; D gene uncertain. V was cut by 2 bases and J by 4 bases, with 16 bases left in between. Germline lookup yields CDR1 SGHAT and CDR2 FQNNGV. CDR3 length equals 16 residues. The CDR3 protein is CASSLRLRRASDTQYF. The DNA of the CDR3 is TGTGCCAGCAGCTTACGTTTGCGGCGAGCATCAGATACGCAGTATTTT.

This chain connects TRBV29-1 to TRBJ2-3; D is tentatively TRBD1 or TRBD2 (5 bases each). V lost 3 bases and J 7 bases, leaving 14 bases between the germline ends. There are 13 residues in the CDR3. Germline values: CDR1 SQVTM, CDR2 ANQGSEA. The CDR3 sequence is CSVELGPTNTQYF. As DNA, the CDR3 is TGCAGCGTTGAGTTGGGACCCACCAATACGCAGTATTTT.